The 14 T cell receptor beta chains presented below share a single source sample, sequenced in a study of chronic HIV infection and antiretroviral therapy. A single record per CDR3 protein comes from TCRdb applying MiXCR to the 5' RACE reads. Seen here are 25,000 to 35,000 distinct CDR3 sequences, around 8.6% observed once, and the top ten hold about 2.4%. Sequencing used peripheral blood. These receptors originate from an adult who had HIV and had not received antiretroviral therapy, or was an uninfected healthy control (not recorded which).

This clonotype was observed a few times. The rearrangement links TRBV20-1 to TRBJ2-5, with 10 bases fitting TRBD2. The V and J ends lost 6 bases and 1 base, in that order; junction bases with no gene match: 5. Germline-derived CDR1 and CDR2 are DFQATT and SNEGSKA (reference sequence). The CDR3 runs 14 residues. The CDR3 DNA sequence: TGCAGTGCAACCCGGACTAGCGGCCAAGAGACCCAGTACTTC. The encoded protein is CSATRTSGQETQYF.

This chain links TRBV6-4 with TRBJ2-2; D perhaps matches TRBD2 (5 bases). The CDR3 spans 14 residues. Germline V gene sequence: CDR1 MRHNA, CDR2 SNTAGT. The V and J ends lost 6 bases and 3 bases respectively, with 11 bases between them. As DNA, the CDR3 is TGTGCCAGCAGCGCCACCGGGGACACCGGGGAGCTGTTTTTT. Its protein product is CASSATGDTGELFF.

The chain combines TRBV5-5 with TRBJ2-3; no clear D. Trimming removed 1 base from V and 1 base from J, with 7 bases in between. The CDR3 is 14 amino acids. The V gene's germline CDR1 is SGHKS and CDR2 YYEKEE (reference sequence). In DNA form, the CDR3 reads TGTGCCAGCAGCTTGAGAGACCGCACAGATACGCAGTATTTT. This codes for CASSLRDRTDTQYF.

This clonotype was recorded at least ten times. The V and J genes are TRBV3-1 and TRBJ2-6; D perhaps matches TRBD2 (5 bases). Trimming removed 1 base from V and 1 base from J, with 8 bases in between. CDR3 size: 16 residues. Germline CDR1 reads LGHDT; CDR2 reads YNNKEL (reference sequence). CDR3 amino acids: CASSQGRKSGANVLTF. DNA for the CDR3: TGTGCCAGCAGCCAAGGGAGGAAGTCTGGGGCCAACGTCCTGACTTTC.

In its sample, this clonotype was seen many times. The chain is built from TRBV11-2 and TRBJ2-7, with 8 bases identical to TRBD1. The germline V gene has CDR1 SGHAT and CDR2 FQNNGV. The V segment lost 5 bases and the J segment 6 bases; nucleotides outside the gene matches: 9. The CDR3 consists of 14 residues. This CDR3 reads CASSPRDRGGEQYF. CDR3 DNA sequence: TGTGCCAGCAGCCCACGAGACAGGGGTGGCGAGCAGTACTTC. The whole variable domain, remainder taken from reference TRBV11-2 and TRBJ2-7, is EAGVAQSPRYKIIEKRQSVAFWCNPISGHATLYWYQQILGQGPKLLIQFQNNGVVDDSQLPKDRFSAERLKGVDSTLKIQPAKLEDSAVYLCASSPRDRGGEQYFGPGTRLTVT.

The V and J genes are TRBV29-1 and TRBJ2-1, with a tentative D call TRBD2 (5 bases). V lost 4 bases to trimming and J lost 8 bases, with 12 bases between them. CDR3 length equals 12 residues. Germline CDR1 SQVTM, CDR2 ANQGSEA. The CDR3, as DNA: TGCAGCGTTGGGGTAGGGAGACATGAGCAGTTCTTC. Translating gives CSVGVGRHEQFF.

At least ten counts were recorded for this clonotype. V usage is TRBV6-5 and J usage is TRBJ2-5; D is unclear. The V and J ends lost 6 bases and 5 bases respectively, with 7 bases between them. Per germline, CDR1 MNHEY and CDR2 SVGAGI. This CDR3 has 11 residues. CDR3 sequence (DNA): TGTGCCAGCAGCTGGCGGGAGACCCAGTACTTC. The encoded protein is CASSWRETQYF.

This clonotype was counted a few times. This chain links TRBV21-1 with TRBJ2-6; the table's D call TRBD2 went unverified against the DNA. TRBV21-1 is an annotated pseudogene. This CDR3 has 19 amino acids. The CDR3 DNA follows: TGTGCCAGCAGCAAAGCTCGGACTAGCGGGAGCTCTGGGGCCAACGTCCTGACTTTC. It translates to CASSKARTSGSSGANVLTF.

The chain uses TRBV5-4 and TRBJ2-5; 10 bases are a match to TRBD2. This CDR3 comprises 13 residues. The germline CDR1 and CDR2 sequences are SGHNT and YYREEE (reference sequence). J gave up 4 bases and V 3 bases, and 0 bases lay outside the gene matches. The CDR3 loop reads CASSSSGGETQYF. CDR3 DNA: TGTGCCAGCAGCTCTAGCGGGGGAGAGACCCAGTACTTC.

This clonotype is classed as medium-sized. The chain couples TRBV6-4 to TRBJ2-3, with TRBD1 as a possible D gene (5 bases). Germline CDR1 is MRHNA and CDR2 is SNTAGT. The CDR3 extends over 15 amino acids. Trimming took 3 bases from V and 1 from J, leaving 11 bases between them. The CDR3 spells CASSEGQGGTDTQYF. CDR3 DNA sequence: TGTGCCAGCAGTGAGGGGCAGGGCGGCACAGATACGCAGTATTTT.

Many counts were recorded for this clonotype. The chain is built from TRBV6-5 and TRBJ1-1; D is ambiguous. This CDR3 spans 11 amino acids. Looked up from germline, CDR1 is MNHEY and CDR2 is SVGAGI. Trimming left V 6 bases short and J 1 base short, with 3 bases between. The CDR3: CASRRNTEAFF. CDR3 DNA sequence: TGTGCCAGCAGACGGAACACTGAAGCTTTCTTT.

This clonotype was observed many times. The chain recombines TRBV10-1 with TRBJ2-7; 8 nucleotides align to TRBD2. Trimming removed 0 bases from V and 6 bases from J; junction bases left unmatched: 7. Germline V lookup: CDR1 WNHNN, CDR2 SYGVQD (reference sequence). The CDR3 is made up of 15 amino acids. Here the CDR3 reads CASSESVAGSGEQYF. The CDR3 DNA is TGCGCCAGCAGTGAGTCAGTAGCGGGATCGGGCGAGCAGTACTTC.

This clonotype came up many times. The chain links TRBV6-2 or TRBV6-3 to TRBJ1-1; the D gene is possibly TRBD1 (5 bases). CDR3 length equals 14 residues. V dropped 6 bases and J dropped 0 bases, with 11 bases sitting between them. Germline-derived CDR1 and CDR2 are MNHEY and SVGEGT. CDR3 sequence: CASRPQAVNTEAFF. Written as DNA, the CDR3 is TGTGCCAGCAGGCCACAGGCTGTGAACACTGAAGCTTTCTTT.

This clonotype was picked up many times. This sequence joins TRBV20-1 and TRBJ1-6; D perhaps matches TRBD1 (6 bases). Germline CDR1 reads DFQATT; CDR2 reads SNEGSKA (reference sequence). Trimming removed 6 bases from V and 2 bases from J, with 14 bases in between. The CDR3 has 15 residues. CDR3 DNA: TGCAGTGCGAATGGACAGACTACCTATAATTCACCCCTCCACTTT. Translated, it gives CSANGQTTYNSPLHF.